This T cell receptor (beta chain) is from a study of blood T cell repertoires in COVID-19. Clones were sequenced by immunoSEQ multiplex PCR, and TCRdb holds only the in-frame ones, with some missing. Of 200,000 to 300,000 clones listed, 88% are singletons. Participant ages covered about 18 to 89 years across about two dozen US areas. Source material: PBMCs or T cells enriched from blood (not recorded which). This receptor was taken from a middle-aged woman who had been exposed to COVID-19.

CDR3 DNA: TGCGCCAGCAGCCAAGAATCGGGCAGGGAAGGGTTTATTTCTACTGAAGCTTTCTTT. This sequence encodes CASSQESGREGFISTEAFF. This chain joins TRBV4-3 and TRBJ1-1; maybe TRBD1 (5 bases). This CDR3 contains 19 residues. Germline CDR1 and CDR2: LGHNA and YSLEER. The V end lost 0 bases, the J end lost 5 bases, and 25 bases lay between the germline ends.